The 29 T cell receptor beta chains presented below share a single source sample, sequenced in a study of T cell repertoires and HLA-DP antigens. Their recognized antigens are unknown. The table came from immunoSEQ multiplex PCR; TCRdb's copy has only in-frame clones and leaves some out. The top ten clones hold around 1.5% of a sample with about 73,000 clones, about four fifths of them seen once. The sequencing sample was made of CD4+ T cells from PBMCs. Source of these receptors: a man in his fifties or sixties in good health and CMV-seronegative.

The chain uses TRBV18 and TRBJ2-3; D assignment may be TRBD1 or TRBD2 (5 bases each). This CDR3 is 16 amino acids long. Per germline, CDR1 KGHSH and CDR2 LQKENI. Trimming took off 4 bases at V and 2 bases at J, with 16 bases between the two ends. The CDR3 DNA sequence: TGTGCCAGCTCACACGGGGCCTTCCCATCCACAGATACGCAGTATTTT. Translation gives CASSHGAFPSTDTQYF.

The chain carries TRBV30 and TRBJ2-1, with D perhaps assigned TRBD1 or TRBD2 (6 bases each). The germline V gene encodes CDR1 GTSNPN and CDR2 SVGIG (reference sequence). This CDR3 spans 11 amino acids. Trimming cost V 1 base and J 14 bases, with 12 bases left between them. CDR3 DNA: TGTGCCTGGAGTGGAGGGGGGAGTAAGTTCTTC. Translated: CAWSGGGSKFF.

This sequence joins TRBV30 and TRBJ1-5; a weak D match, TRBD1 (5 bases). Germline V gene sequence: CDR1 GTSNPN, CDR2 SVGIG (reference sequence). The CDR3 is 14 residues long. The ends were cut back, 2 bases at V and 4 bases at J, with 12 bases in the middle. CDR3 coding DNA: TGTGCCTGGAGTTGGGGCCAGGGTAATCAGCCCCAGCATTTT. Amino acids: CAWSWGQGNQPQHF.

This sequence joins TRBV5-1 and TRBJ2-1, with D possibly called TRBD1 or TRBD2 (6 bases each). Per the germline V gene, CDR1 is SGHRS and CDR2 is YFSETQ. V lost 3 bases and J 5 bases, leaving 12 bases between the germline ends. This CDR3 contains 14 residues. The CDR3 spells CASSYQGRNNEQFF. In nucleotides, the CDR3 is TGCGCCAGCAGCTACCAGGGGAGGAACAATGAGCAGTTCTTC.

This clone was seen a few times. The chain carries TRBV21-1 and TRBJ1-1. TRBV21-1 is labeled a pseudogene. This CDR3 has 15 residues. CDR3 loop: CASSKAGGRWTEAFF. The DNA for the CDR3 is TGTGCCAGCAGCAAAGCCGGAGGACGGTGGACTGAAGCTTTCTTT.

This chain links TRBV19 with TRBJ1-5; D is unresolved. The CDR3 consists of 13 residues. Germline V lookup: CDR1 LNHDA, CDR2 SQIVND (reference sequence). V lost 5 bases to trimming and J lost 5 bases, with 10 bases between them. CDR3 in amino acids: CASSDTGDQPQHF. DNA of the CDR3: TGTGCCAGTAGTGACACCGGGGATCAGCCCCAGCATTTT.

This clone came up once. The chain carries TRBV2 and TRBJ1-1, with 11 nucleotides matching TRBD1. This CDR3 has 15 amino acids. V shed 6 bases, J shed 3 bases, and the junction held 6 bases outside the gene matches. Germline CDR1 reads SNHLY; CDR2 reads FYNNEI. CDR3 bases: TGTGCCAGCAGCGGGACAGGGGGAGCGGACACTGAAGCTTTCTTT. This encodes CASSGTGGADTEAFF. Full variable domain (outside the CDR3, taken from reference TRBV2 and TRBJ1-1): EPEVTQTPSHQVTQMGQEVILRCVPISNHLYFYWYRQILGQKVEFLVSFYNNEISEKSEIFDDQFSVERPDGSNFTLKIRSTKLEDSAMYFCASSGTGGADTEAFFGQGTRLTVV.

J is TRBJ1-2 and V is TRBV5-5; a weak D match, TRBD1 (6 bases). From germline, CDR1 is SGHKS and CDR2 YYEKEE (reference sequence). The CDR3 is 13 amino acids. Trimming removed 0 bases from V and 7 bases from J, with 10 bases in between. This chain's CDR3 is CASSLAGGSGYTF. The CDR3 region has the DNA TGTGCCAGCAGCTTGGCGGGGGGCTCTGGCTACACCTTC.

The V gene is TRBV15, the J gene TRBJ1-6; D is uncertain. Germline V lookup: CDR1 LNHNV, CDR2 YYDKDF (reference sequence). This CDR3 contains 13 residues. V was cut by 8 bases and J by 4 bases, with 9 bases left in between. This CDR3 is CATGRDYNSPLHF. In DNA, the CDR3 is TGTGCCACCGGACGGGATTATAATTCACCCCTCCACTTT.

The J gene is TRBJ1-2, the V gene TRBV20-1; 7 nucleotides agree with TRBD1. Germline V lookup: CDR1 DFQATT, CDR2 SNEGSKA (reference sequence). This CDR3 has 11 residues. With V trimmed by 4 bases and J by 8 bases, 4 bases remained unmatched. The CDR3 loop reads CSATHRGGYTF. The CDR3 DNA follows: TGCAGTGCTACCCACAGGGGAGGCTACACCTTC.

This clone has a single count. The V gene is TRBV5-1, the J gene TRBJ1-1; TRBD1 might be the D (5 bases). The V end lost 4 bases, the J end lost 1 base, and 17 bases lay between the germline ends. The CDR3 length is 16 residues. The V gene's germline CDR1 is SGHRS and CDR2 YFSETQ. The CDR3 coding sequence is TGCGCCAGCAGCCCACGACAGTCCCCGGCGAACACTGAAGCTTTCTTT. The encoded protein is CASSPRQSPANTEAFF.

V gene TRBV19 combines with J gene TRBJ2-1; possibly TRBD2 for D (7 bases). The germline V and J ends were trimmed by 11 bases and 3 bases, with 17 bases remaining between them. The CDR3 extends over 14 amino acids. Germline V lookup: CDR1 LNHDA, CDR2 SQIVND (reference sequence). Here the CDR3 reads CAVGGGSGYNEQFF. In DNA, the CDR3 is TGTGCCGTTGGGGGCGGGAGCGGCTACAATGAGCAGTTCTTC. The complete variable domain, with remaining parts taken from reference TRBV19 and TRBJ2-1, reads DGGITQSPKYLFRKEGQNVTLSCEQNLNHDAMYWYRQDPGQGLRLIYYSQIVNDFQKGDIAEGYSVSREKKESFPLTVTSAQKNPTAFYLCAVGGGSGYNEQFFGPGTRLTVL.

This clone was found a few times. This chain connects TRBV10-2 to TRBJ1-2; 7 positions match TRBD1. The junction had 6 bases not matched to a gene; V was cut back by 2 bases and J by 3 bases. Germline CDR1 and CDR2: WSHSY and SAAADI. This CDR3 contains 15 residues. The CDR3 is CASSETSRGDYGYTF. The CDR3 bases are TGCGCCAGCAGTGAGACTAGCAGGGGGGACTATGGCTACACCTTC.

The chain couples TRBV29-1 to TRBJ1-2, with D possibly TRBD1 on 5 matching bases. V lost 4 bases, J lost 6 bases, and 15 bases lay in between. This CDR3 has 13 residues. The germline V gene has CDR1 SQVTM and CDR2 ANQGSEA. The CDR3 DNA follows: TGCAGCGTTGCGGGGGGTTGGGGCAATGGCTACACCTTC. This sequence encodes CSVAGGWGNGYTF.

J is TRBJ2-3 and V is TRBV4-3; 8 positions match TRBD1. The CDR3 covers 16 residues. Germline V gene data show CDR1 as LGHNA and CDR2 as YSLEER. J lost 3 bases, V lost 4 bases, and 9 bases had no gene match. The chain's CDR3 is CASSPGQGLRTDTQYF. CDR3 nucleotides: TGCGCCAGCAGCCCCGGACAGGGATTAAGGACAGATACGCAGTATTTT.

The chain links TRBV7-5 to TRBJ2-7; the table names TRBD2, a call not compared with the DNA. TRBV7-5 is recorded as a pseudogene. The CDR3 is 16 amino acids. CDR3 coding DNA: TGTGCCAGAAGCACCCAAAGCGGGACCCCATCCTACGAGCAGTACGTC. Its translation is CARSTQSGTPSYEQYV.

This clone has just one count. This chain uses TRBV6-1 with TRBJ2-4, with D unresolved. The CDR3 consists of 15 residues. CDR1 is MNHNS, CDR2 SASEGT, per germline. The ends were cut back, 3 bases at V and 1 base at J, with 10 bases in the middle. The CDR3 DNA sequence: TGTGCCAGCAGTGAGTCCGGAGTCGCCAAAAACATTCAGTACTTC. This sequence encodes CASSESGVAKNIQYF.

This chain links TRBV19 with TRBJ2-5; D might be TRBD2 (5 bases). Germline CDR1 LNHDA, CDR2 SQIVND (reference sequence). The CDR3 loop spans 12 amino acids. The V and J ends lost 3 bases and 3 bases respectively, with 5 bases between them. CDR3 in amino acids: CASSIGKETQYF. The CDR3 DNA reads TGTGCCAGTAGTATCGGGAAAGAGACCCAGTACTTC.

Here the CDR3 DNA reads TGTGCCAGCAGCTTAGTTTGGAACTCCTACGAGCAGTACGTC. This encodes CASSLVWNSYEQYV. The gene calls are TRBV7-2 and TRBJ2-7; D gene ambiguous. Per germline, CDR1 SGHTA and CDR2 FQGNSA. This CDR3 comprises 14 residues. The V end lost 1 base, the J end lost 0 bases, and 7 bases lay between the germline ends.

J is TRBJ2-3 and V is TRBV5-1; D tentatively fits TRBD1 or TRBD2 (5 bases each). V lost 3 bases, J lost 0 bases, and 11 bases lay in between. Germline assignment: CDR1 SGHRS and CDR2 YFSETQ. This CDR3 region has 15 residues. The CDR3 DNA reads as TGCGCCAGCAGCTCTGGGACCTATAGCACAGATACGCAGTATTTT. It codes for CASSSGTYSTDTQYF.

The rearrangement uses TRBV10-3 and TRBJ1-2; D call uncertain. CDR3 length equals 13 residues. Germline V gene lookup returns CDR1 ENHRY and CDR2 SYGVKD. The V gene lost 3 bases and the J gene lost 0 bases, with 5 bases spanning the gap. CDR3 residues: CAISDTTNYGYTF. The CDR3 region has the DNA TGTGCCATCAGTGACACAACTAACTATGGCTACACCTTC.

The chain joins TRBV5-1 to TRBJ2-1, with 13 bases lining up with TRBD2. J gave up 0 bases and V 5 bases, and 5 bases lay outside the gene matches. The CDR3 runs 17 residues. The germline CDR1 and CDR2 sequences are SGHRS and YFSETQ. The CDR3 DNA reads as TGCGCCAGCAGTCGACTAGCGGGGGGCAGCTCCTACAATGAGCAGTTCTTC. Its protein product is CASSRLAGGSSYNEQFF. The full variable domain, in which reference TRBV5-1 and TRBJ2-1 provide the parts outside the CDR3, is KAGVTQTPRYLIKTRGQQVTLSCSPISGHRSVSWYQQTPGQGLQFLFEYFSETQRNKGNFPGRFSGRQFSNSRSEMNVSTLELGDSALYLCASSRLAGGSSYNEQFFGPGTRLTVL.

This clone is classed as medium-sized. This sequence joins TRBV18 and TRBJ1-1; 9 bases are shared with TRBD1. CDR1 is KGHSH, CDR2 LQKENI, per germline. The V segment lost 0 bases and the J segment 5 bases; nucleotides outside the gene matches: 4. The CDR3 has 15 residues. CDR3: CASSPPTGGRTEAFF. The CDR3 DNA follows: TGTGCCAGCTCACCACCGACAGGGGGACGGACTGAAGCTTTCTTT.

V is TRBV7-9 and J is TRBJ1-3, with D possibly TRBD1 on 5 matching bases. Germline V gene data show CDR1 as SEHNR and CDR2 as FQNEAQ (reference sequence). The V and J ends lost 5 bases and 2 bases respectively, with 16 bases between them. This CDR3 comprises 16 residues. The CDR3 loop reads CASSTRPDSAGNTIYF. In nucleotides, the CDR3 is TGTGCCAGCAGCACCCGACCCGACAGTGCTGGAAACACCATATATTTT.

The V and J genes are TRBV19 and TRBJ2-2; a weak D match, TRBD2 (5 bases). The V gene's germline CDR1 is LNHDA and CDR2 SQIVND (reference sequence). This CDR3 spans 18 amino acids. Trimming cost V 0 bases and J 6 bases, with 20 bases left between them. Here the CDR3 DNA reads TGTGCCAGTAGTATAGATCCTGAGGGAGTCGAGGGTTCCGGGGAGCTGTTTTTT. Translation: CASSIDPEGVEGSGELFF.

V usage is TRBV7-6 and J usage is TRBJ2-1, with a tentative D call TRBD1 (5 bases). V lost 5 bases and J lost 5, with 13 bases in between. CDR1 is SGHVS, CDR2 FNYEAQ, per germline. This CDR3 contains 14 residues. The CDR3 DNA reads as TGTGCCAGCAGCCCACTCGGACAAAACAATGAGCAGTTCTTC. It codes for CASSPLGQNNEQFF.

Here the CDR3 reads CASSQDFGYTEAFF. CDR3 sequence (DNA): TGCGCCAGCAGCCAAGATTTTGGTTACACTGAAGCTTTCTTT. J is TRBJ1-1 and V is TRBV4-3; no clear D gene. Germline CDR1 and CDR2: LGHNA and YSLEER. The V end lost 0 bases, the J end lost 3 bases, and 8 bases lay between the germline ends. CDR3 length: 14 residues.

This clone was seen more than once but under ten times. This chain joins TRBV7-3 and TRBJ2-1; TRBD2 is a possible D gene (5 bases). V lost 4 bases and J lost 2, with 9 bases in between. Germline V CDR1 and CDR2: SGHTA, FQGTGA. CDR3 length equals 14 residues. The CDR3 here is CASSSGLPYNEQFF. DNA for the CDR3: TGTGCCAGCAGCTCCGGACTGCCCTACAATGAGCAGTTCTTC. The full variable domain, with the rest looked up from reference TRBV7-3 and TRBJ2-1, is GAGVSQTPSNKVTEKGKYVELRCDPISGHTALYWYRQSLGQGPEFLIYFQGTGAADDSGLPNDRFFAVRPEGSVSTLKIQRTERGDSAVYLCASSSGLPYNEQFFGPGTRLTVL.

Remarks on this clone: In the same sample, other DNA sequences code for this CDR3. The chain employs TRBV11-2 and TRBJ2-7; 8 bases line up with TRBD1. Per germline, CDR1 SGHAT and CDR2 FQNNGV. J lost 2 bases, V lost 5 bases, and 8 bases had no gene match. The CDR3 length is 15 residues. Here the CDR3 reads CASSPLRGQAYEQYF. The CDR3 bases are TGTGCCAGCAGCCCGCTCAGGGGGCAAGCCTACGAGCAGTACTTC.